The 21 T cell receptor beta chains below were found in one sample sequenced in a study of molecular identifiers for immune sequencing clone quantification. A single record per CDR3 protein comes from TCRdb applying MiXCR to the PCR reads. The sample holds approximately 40,000 distinct CDR3 sequences, roughly 18% seen once. Material for sequencing was naive CD8+ T cells from blood, with Jurkat cell RNA spiked in. Subset described: FACS-sorted CD8+CD4-CCR7+CD45RA+ naive T cells. The receptors derive from a human donor in good health. Some libraries in this study had Jurkat cell RNA spiked in.

As concerns this clonotype: A much bigger clone sits one base away, suggesting this may be a read error. The V call is TRBV6-2 or TRBV6-3, the J call TRBJ2-2; weak D call: TRBD2 (5 bases). Germline V gives CDR1 MNHEY, CDR2 SVGEGT. The CDR3 sequence is 14 residues long. CDR3 residues: CASSYGPHTGELSF. CDR3 nucleotide sequence: TGTGCCAGCAGTTATGGACCCCACACCGGGGAGCTGTCTTTT.

This sequence joins TRBV11-3 and TRBJ2-1; D is perhaps TRBD2 (5 bases). The CDR3 spans 15 residues. Germline-derived CDR1 and CDR2 are SGHNT and YENEEA. The ends were cut back, 3 bases at V and 3 bases at J, with 12 bases in the middle. The CDR3 sequence: CASSLDSILYNEQFF. As DNA, the CDR3 is TGTGCCAGCAGCTTGGACTCGATTCTCTACAATGAGCAGTTCTTC.

This clonotype showed up many times. The chain combines TRBV27 with TRBJ2-1, with no clear D. V shed 3 bases and J shed 9 bases, with 9 bases lying between them. Germline V lookup: CDR1 MNHEY, CDR2 SMNVEV (reference sequence). CDR3 length equals 12 residues. The CDR3 sequence: CASSFPGGEQFF. CDR3 DNA sequence: TGTGCCAGCAGTTTCCCCGGCGGTGAGCAGTTCTTC.

A remark on this clonotype: Sequence at one end of the junction differs from germline and may be a read error. This rearrangement joins TRBV27 to TRBJ2-6, with D unresolved. The length of the CDR3 is 17 residues. From germline, CDR1 is MNHEY and CDR2 SMNVEV (reference sequence). This chain's CDR3 is CASSFPRLTSEANVLTF. The CDR3 bases are TGTGCCAGCAGTTTCCCGCGACTGACATCTGAGGCCAACGTCCTGACTTTC.

This clonotype was detected many times. J is TRBJ1-2 and V is TRBV7-9; TRBD1 matches at 8 bases. V gave up 4 bases and J gave up 4 bases; unmatched junction bases: 11. The CDR3 runs to 16 residues. Germline V lookup: CDR1 SEHNR, CDR2 FQNEAQ (reference sequence). The CDR3 region has the DNA TGTGCCAGCAGCTCGGACAGGGCCGACGCCCGCTATGGCTACACCTTC. This gives the protein CASSSDRADARYGYTF.

This clonotype has at least ten counts. The chain uses TRBV19 and TRBJ1-1; D may be TRBD1 (6 bases). The V gene lost 4 bases and the J gene lost 1 base, with 10 bases spanning the gap. The germline V gene encodes CDR1 LNHDA and CDR2 SQIVND (reference sequence). The CDR3 extends over 14 amino acids. The CDR3 loop reads CASSRGRGNTEAFF. In DNA, the CDR3 is TGTGCCAGTAGTAGGGGGCGTGGGAACACTGAAGCTTTCTTT.

This clonotype showed up just a few times. CDR3 sequence (DNA): TGTGCCACCAGTGATTTATGGTACAACACCGGGGAGCTGTTTTTT. Protein product: CATSDLWYNTGELFF. This chain connects TRBV24-1 to TRBJ2-2, with D unresolved. V lost 1 base, J lost 2 bases, and 7 bases lay in between. Germline values: CDR1 KGHDR, CDR2 SFDVKD. The CDR3 is 15 amino acids.

This clonotype occurred a few times. This rearrangement joins TRBV7-2 to TRBJ2-7; maybe TRBD1 (6 bases). Germline values: CDR1 SGHTA, CDR2 FQGNSA. V was cut by 1 base and J by 0 bases, with 10 bases left in between. CDR3 length equals 15 residues. CDR3 residues: CASSLDRDNSYEQYF. CDR3 DNA sequence: TGTGCCAGCAGCTTAGACCGGGACAACTCCTACGAGCAGTACTTC.

This clonotype was observed at least ten times. V usage is TRBV6-2 or TRBV6-3 and J usage is TRBJ1-5; no firm D call. CDR1 is MNHEY, CDR2 SVGEGT, per germline. Deletions cut 6 bases from V and 6 bases from J, with 15 bases between. The CDR3 contains 14 residues. This CDR3 is CASSDALPGQPQHF. CDR3 bases: TGTGCCAGCAGCGACGCCCTGCCCGGTCAGCCCCAGCATTTT.

This clonotype was detected many times. V usage is TRBV9 and J usage is TRBJ2-7, with TRBD2 matching over 8 bases. Germline CDR1 and CDR2: SGDLS and YYNGEE. The CDR3 totals 15 residues. V lost 0 bases, J lost 0 bases, and 2 bases stayed unmatched. CDR3 protein: CASSVESGSSYEQYF. The CDR3 DNA is TGTGCCAGCAGCGTAGAAAGCGGGAGCTCCTACGAGCAGTACTTC. The full variable domain, rest sourced from reference TRBV9 and TRBJ2-7, is DSGVTQTPKHLITATGQRVTLRCSPRSGDLSVYWYQQSLDQGLQFLIQYYNGEERAKGNILERFSAQQFPDLHSELNLSSLELGDSALYFCASSVESGSSYEQYFGPGTRLTVT.

This clonotype showed up many times. The V and J genes are TRBV27 and TRBJ2-7; TRBD2 matches 10 bases. The CDR3 totals 15 residues. V lost 8 bases to trimming and J lost 5 bases; unmatched junction nucleotides: 12. From germline, CDR1 is MNHEY and CDR2 SMNVEV (reference sequence). The CDR3: CASHGASGSLNEQYF. In DNA, the CDR3 is TGTGCCAGCCACGGGGCTAGCGGGAGCCTGAACGAGCAGTACTTC.

This clonotype appeared a few times. The J gene is TRBJ1-4, the V gene TRBV19; maybe TRBD1 (5 bases). The CDR3 is 13 amino acids. Germline V gene lookup returns CDR1 LNHDA and CDR2 SQIVND (reference sequence). Trimming removed 11 bases at V and 4 bases at J, with 14 bases between. Here the CDR3 DNA reads TGTGCCGTAAGGGGACTGCTTAATGAAAAACTGTTTTTT. It specifies CAVRGLLNEKLFF.

This clonotype was detected ten times or more. This chain links TRBV13 with TRBJ2-7; 8 positions match TRBD1. After removal of 4 bases from V and 5 bases from J, the junction contained 10 bases not matched to a gene. CDR3 length: 15 residues. Germline V gene sequence: CDR1 PRHDT, CDR2 FYEKMQ (reference sequence). The CDR3 loop reads CASSSPAGGWNEQYF. The CDR3, as DNA: TGTGCCAGCAGCTCCCCGGCAGGGGGCTGGAACGAGCAGTACTTC.

The sample holds many counts of this clonotype. V gene TRBV28 combines with J gene TRBJ2-7, with D possibly matching TRBD1 (5 bases). Germline V CDR1 and CDR2: MDHEN, SYDVKM. The CDR3 extends over 14 amino acids. Trimming cost V 7 bases and J 4 bases, with 17 bases left between them. CDR3 in amino acids: CASTLGRAGYEQYF. The CDR3 DNA follows: TGTGCCAGCACACTGGGCAGGGCAGGATACGAGCAGTACTTC.

In this sample, this clonotype turned up many times. V usage is TRBV7-9 and J usage is TRBJ2-1, with D perhaps TRBD2 (6 bases). With 7 bases removed from V and 8 bases from J, the gap between germline ends came to 30 bases. CDR1 is SEHNR and CDR2 is FQNEAQ in the germline V gene (reference sequence). The CDR3 has 18 residues. The CDR3 region has the DNA TGTGCCAGCAACGAGGTCCCGCAAGACGGGACTTCCTCGTATGAGCAGTTCTTC. Protein sequence: CASNEVPQDGTSSYEQFF.

This clonotype was found a few times. The chain has TRBV19 and TRBJ2-1; 8 bases agree with TRBD2. CDR1 and CDR2 (germline): LNHDA, SQIVND (reference sequence). V trimming: 9 bases; J trimming: 5 bases; junction bases outside the gene matches: 6. CDR3 length equals 13 residues. CDR3: CASQGLEDNEQFF. In nucleotides, the CDR3 is TGTGCCAGCCAGGGACTAGAGGACAATGAGCAGTTCTTC. The full variable domain, with the rest looked up from reference TRBV19 and TRBJ2-1, is DGGITQSPKYLFRKEGQNVTLSCEQNLNHDAMYWYRQDPGQGLRLIYYSQIVNDFQKGDIAEGYSVSREKKESFPLTVTSAQKNPTAFYLCASQGLEDNEQFFGPGTRLTVL.

In this sample, this clonotype turned up many times. The V and J genes are TRBV20-1 and TRBJ2-5, with 7 bases identical to TRBD1. The CDR3 consists of 15 residues. V shed 5 bases and J 3 bases; nucleotides not matched to a gene: 12. Germline V gene data show CDR1 as DFQATT and CDR2 as SNEGSKA (reference sequence). The CDR3 sequence: CSASQGFRGEETQYF. The CDR3 nucleotides are TGCAGTGCTTCACAGGGGTTCCGAGGAGAAGAGACCCAGTACTTC.

The V gene is TRBV7-9, the J gene TRBJ1-3; no definite D call. The CDR3 runs 15 residues. V was cut by 2 bases and J by 0 bases, with 8 bases left in between. Per the germline V gene, CDR1 is SEHNR and CDR2 is FQNEAQ (reference sequence). The CDR3 here is CASSLLISSGNTIYF. Written as DNA, the CDR3 is TGTGCCAGCAGCTTACTCATTAGCTCTGGAAACACCATATATTTT.

This clonotype came up many times. The rearrangement uses TRBV4-1 and TRBJ2-2; TRBD2 matches 13 bases. The CDR3 consists of 18 residues. Looked up from germline, CDR1 is MGHRA and CDR2 is YSYEKL. V dropped 0 bases and J dropped 6; count of bases not matched to a gene: 7. The CDR3 sequence: CASSQERVGLAGAGELFF. CDR3 bases: TGCGCCAGCAGCCAAGAGCGAGTAGGACTAGCGGGAGCCGGGGAGCTGTTTTTT.

This clonotype was seen ten or more times. The chain has TRBV28 and TRBJ1-5; D is ambiguous. The germline V gene has CDR1 MDHEN and CDR2 SYDVKM. This CDR3 has 15 amino acids. Trimming cost V 3 bases and J 1 base, with 10 bases left between them. CDR3 residues: CASSFTGRSNQPQHF. CDR3 DNA: TGTGCCAGCAGTTTTACCGGGAGGAGCAATCAGCCCCAGCATTTT.

This clonotype was counted at least ten times. The J gene is TRBJ2-1, the V gene TRBV5-1, with TRBD2 matching over 10 bases. CDR1 and CDR2 from the germline V gene are SGHRS and YFSETQ. The CDR3 loop spans 14 amino acids. J was trimmed by 8 bases and V by 0 bases; bases with no gene match: 2. CDR3 DNA sequence: TGCGCCAGCAGCTTGGCTAGCGGGAGCTATGAGCAGTTCTTC. Protein sequence: CASSLASGSYEQFF.